The rows below give T cell receptor beta chains drawn from one sample of a study of shared clonotypes between healthy human individuals. TCRdb's copy holds only in-frame clones and misses some; the assay was immunoSEQ multiplex PCR. The sample lists 2 million to 3 million clones; roughly 93% were seen once. The sequenced material came from naive CD4+ T cells from PBMCs. The receptor source for this set is a man younger than 35 in good health. Some clones in this sample may be carry-over from other donors' samples. Each CDR3 is given with its conserved first and last residue. D genes are given only for firm matches. Some rows have no size entry. The others give once, few or many, or a class for an expanded clone.

j_call | d_call | v_call | clone_size | cdr3_aa | cdr3_nt
TRBJ2-7 | TRBD2 | TRBV5-4 | . | CASSLVAGGPHEQYF | TGTGCCAGCAGCTTGGTCGCGGGAGGGCCCCACGAGCAGTACTTC
TRBJ1-1 | . | TRBV2 | few | CASSEAHEAFF | TGTGCCAGCAGTGAAGCCCACGAAGCTTTCTTT
TRBJ2-5 | . | TRBV5-6 | . | CASSSVIKTGAAQETQYF | TGTGCCAGCAGCTCCGTTATCAAGACAGGAGCAGCCCAAGAGACCCAGTACTTC
TRBJ1-5 | TRBD1 | TRBV5-1 | once | CASSLTGASNQPQHF | TGCGCCAGCAGCTTAACAGGGGCAAGCAATCAGCCCCAGCATTTT
TRBJ2-7 | . | TRBV21-1 | . | CASSKVKSGSYEQYF | TGTGCCAGCAGCAAAGTAAAGAGCGGGAGCTACGAGCAGTACTTC
TRBJ2-7 | TRBD2 | TRBV11-2 | . | CASRPGTSGPRIYEQYF | TGTGCCAGCAGACCCGGGACTAGCGGCCCTCGGATCTACGAGCAGTACTTC
TRBJ1-1 | . | TRBV5-1 | . | CASSLGAASTEAFF | TGCGCCAGCAGCTTGGGGGCGGCGAGCACTGAAGCTTTCTTT
TRBJ2-3 | . | TRBV9 | . | CASSVDPGTDTQYF | TGTGCCAGCAGCGTCGATCCTGGCACAGATACGCAGTATTTT
TRBJ1-3 | . | TRBV30 | . | CAWGGSGNTIYF | TGTGCCTGGGGGGGCTCTGGAAACACCATATATTTT
TRBJ2-7 | . | TRBV28 | . | CASSLLRYEQYF | TGTGCCAGCAGTTTATTGAGGTACGAGCAGTACTTC
TRBJ1-1 | . | TRBV14 | once | CASSQTRGTEAFF | TGTGCCAGCAGCCAGACCCGGGGCACTGAAGCTTTCTTT
TRBJ1-3 | . | TRBV18 | . | CASSPQSGNSGNTIYF | TGTGCCAGCTCACCACAGTCCGGGAACTCTGGAAACACCATATATTTT
TRBJ2-3 | . | TRBV9 | . | CASSVDSAATQYF | TGTGCCAGCAGCGTAGACTCGGCAGCTACGCAGTATTTT
TRBJ2-2 | . | TRBV5-1 | . | CASSLVLRGTGELFF | TGCGCCAGCAGCTTGGTTCTCCGTGGGACCGGGGAGCTGTTTTTT
TRBJ2-7 | . | TRBV4-3 | . | CASSPFGGGYEQYF | TGCGCCAGCAGCCCCTTCGGTGGGGGTTACGAGCAGTACTTC
TRBJ2-4 | . | TRBV5-1 | . | CASSLVGAPENIQYF | TGCGCCAGCAGCTTGGTGGGGGCTCCAGAAAACATTCAGTACTTC
TRBJ1-4 | . | TRBV6-5 | . | CASSYWGREEKLFF | TGTGCCAGCAGTTACTGGGGGCGTGAGGAAAAACTGTTTTTT
TRBJ2-1 | . | TRBV5-1 | . | CASSPGQLDYNEQFF | TGCGCCAGCAGCCCAGGACAGCTGGACTACAATGAGCAGTTCTTC
TRBJ2-3 | TRBD1 | TRBV18 | . | CASSPTGAHTDTQYF | TGTGCCAGCTCACCGACAGGGGCGCACACAGATACGCAGTATTTT
TRBJ2-7 | TRBD1 | TRBV28 | . | CASSPNDRGYEQYF | TGTGCCAGCAGCCCCAACGACAGGGGCTACGAGCAGTACTTC
TRBJ2-6 | . | TRBV5-4 | . | CASSSHSGANVLTF | TGTGCCAGCAGTTCACACTCTGGGGCCAACGTCCTGACTTTC
TRBJ1-2 | . | TRBV5-4 | . | CASSDKGVGYGYTF | TGTGCCAGCAGCGATAAAGGGGTCGGCTATGGCTACACCTTC
TRBJ2-7 | TRBD1 | TRBV10-1 | . | CASSPGTAYEQYF | TGCGCCAGCAGTCCCGGGACAGCCTACGAGCAGTACTTC
TRBJ1-2 | . | TRBV6-6 | once | CASSPAQGRGYTF | TGTGCCAGCAGCCCTGCACAGGGAAGGGGCTACACCTTC
TRBJ2-3 | . | TRBV6-1 | . | CASRSGRNTDTQYF | TGTGCCAGCAGGTCAGGGAGGAACACAGATACGCAGTATTTT
TRBJ1-4 | . | TRBV19 | once | CASSIGITTALKLFF | TGTGCCAGTAGTATCGGGATTACCACCGCTCTAAAACTGTTTTTT
TRBJ2-5 | . | TRBV7-9 | . | CASSSSGGLETQYF | TGTGCCAGCAGCTCGTCAGGGGGACTGGAGACCCAGTACTTC
TRBJ1-5 | TRBD1 | TRBV18 | . | CASAGQVGDQPQHF | TGTGCCAGCGCGGGACAGGTGGGGGATCAGCCCCAGCATTTT